Listed here are 21 T cell receptor beta chains from one sample, sequenced in a study of OX40 agonist ivuxolimab in advanced cancers. Produced via immunoSEQ multiplex PCR; TCRdb's table is partial and in-frame only. The sample gives roughly 9,800 clones, approximately 63% of which show up once; 46% is in the top ten. The sequences come from CD4+ or CD8+ T cells sorted from blood, collected in a trial of the OX40 agonist ivuxolimab. The receptors here all came from an adult with an advanced solid tumor such as melanoma, head and neck, liver or kidney cancer.

V and J are TRBV25-1 and TRBJ1-2; D unresolved. The ends were cut back, 1 base at V and 4 bases at J, with 7 bases in the middle. The CDR3 length is 13 residues. Germline values: CDR1 MGHDK, CDR2 SYGVNS. CDR3 nucleotides: TGTGCCAGCAGTGAATGGGATGGCTATGGCTACACCTTC. It yields the protein CASSEWDGYGYTF.

This clone was counted only a few times. The chain is built from TRBV7-9 and TRBJ1-5, with 8 bases fitting TRBD1. V lost 4 bases and J lost 6; bases outside the gene matches: 5. CDR1 SEHNR and CDR2 FQNEAQ come from the germline V gene (reference sequence). This CDR3 comprises 14 residues. The CDR3 is CASSSQGAGQPQHF. The CDR3 DNA reads as TGTGCCAGCAGCTCCCAGGGGGCTGGTCAGCCCCAGCATTTT.

This sequence joins TRBV19 and TRBJ2-1; D is unclear. Trimming took off 1 base at V and 6 bases at J, with 4 bases between the two ends. The germline V gene has CDR1 LNHDA and CDR2 SQIVND (reference sequence). The CDR3 has 12 amino acids. The CDR3 protein is CASSIGPNEQFF. In DNA form, the CDR3 reads TGTGCCAGTAGTATAGGGCCCAATGAGCAGTTCTTC.

V gene TRBV27 combines with J gene TRBJ2-7; D may be TRBD1 or TRBD2 (6 bases each). The germline CDR1 and CDR2 sequences are MNHEY and SMNVEV (reference sequence). V was clipped by 2 bases and J by 10 bases, with 18 bases between them. The CDR3 contains 14 residues. The CDR3 protein is CASSLRQGGLGQYF. CDR3 nucleotide sequence: TGTGCCAGCAGTTTACGCCAAGGGGGACTCGGCCAGTACTTC.

The chain employs TRBV11-2 and TRBJ2-1, with 8 bases that match TRBD2. The trim removed 3 bases at V and 6 bases at J, leaving 7 bases unmatched. The CDR3 loop spans 15 amino acids. The germline V gene has CDR1 SGHAT and CDR2 FQNNGV. CDR3 nucleotide sequence: TGTGCCAGCAGCTTTAGGACTAGCCTTGGCAATGAGCAGTTCTTC. It translates to CASSFRTSLGNEQFF.

The chain links TRBV7-8 to TRBJ2-1, with D unclear. This CDR3 comprises 14 residues. The V and J ends lost 3 bases and 8 bases respectively, with 14 bases between them. Germline V gives CDR1 SGHVS, CDR2 FQNEAQ. The CDR3, as DNA: TGTGCCAGCAGCTTTAGTCTACGACTGGATGAGCAGTTCTTC. Amino acids: CASSFSLRLDEQFF.

The chain recombines TRBV7-9 with TRBJ1-1; D gene uncertain. V was clipped by 5 bases and J by 1 base, with 14 bases between them. The CDR3 covers 15 residues. Germline V gene data show CDR1 as SEHNR and CDR2 as FQNEAQ (reference sequence). The DNA for the CDR3 is TGTGCCAGCAGCACCCGGGAGGGCCAGAACACTGAAGCTTTCTTT. Residues: CASSTREGQNTEAFF.

By sample share, this clone is medium-sized. The same CDR3 can be traced to other DNA sequences in this sample. CDR3 in DNA: TGTGCCAGCAGCTTCGGGGGGAACACTGAAGCTTTCTTT. Amino acid sequence: CASSFGGNTEAFF. This chain links TRBV7-2 with TRBJ1-1, with a weak D call TRBD1 (5 bases). This CDR3 contains 13 residues. Trimming removed 3 bases from V and 1 base from J, with 6 bases in between. Germline V gene data show CDR1 as SGHTA and CDR2 as FQGNSA.

The gene calls are TRBV27 and TRBJ1-2; TRBD1 might be the D (5 bases). There are 13 residues in the CDR3. Germline-derived CDR1 and CDR2 are MNHEY and SMNVEV (reference sequence). V lost 3 bases, J lost 5 bases, and 10 bases lay in between. CDR3 protein: CASSLGLPYGYTF. The CDR3 DNA reads TGTGCCAGCAGTTTGGGACTCCCATATGGCTACACCTTC.

This clone was seen a handful of times. One end of the junction does not line up with germline, which may come from a read error. The V gene is TRBV9, the J gene TRBJ2-7; TRBD2 aligns across 9 bases. The CDR3 has 14 residues. Germline CDR1 SGDLS, CDR2 YYNGEE. The CDR3 loop reads CASSVDSGSPEQYF. The CDR3 nucleotides read TGTGCCAGCAGTGTAGATAGCGGGAGCCCCGAGCAGTACTTC.

The chain recombines TRBV6-5 with TRBJ2-7, with 8 positions matching TRBD1. V gave up 6 bases and J gave up 7 bases; unmatched junction bases: 14. The CDR3 totals 15 residues. Germline loops: CDR1 MNHEY, CDR2 SVGAGI. The CDR3 DNA reads TGTGCCAGCAGCTCCTCTGACAGGGGATTGGGAGAGCAGTACTTC. Encoded protein: CASSSSDRGLGEQYF.

This chain links TRBV19 with TRBJ2-1; D not certain. This CDR3 contains 14 residues. Trimming stripped 5 bases from V and 10 bases from J, with 18 bases between. The germline V gene has CDR1 LNHDA and CDR2 SQIVND (reference sequence). The CDR3: CASSQLSRTAEQFF. CDR3 coding DNA: TGTGCCAGTAGTCAGCTTTCGAGGACGGCGGAGCAGTTCTTC. The full variable domain, with the rest looked up from reference TRBV19 and TRBJ2-1, is DGGITQSPKYLFRKEGQNVTLSCEQNLNHDAMYWYRQDPGQGLRLIYYSQIVNDFQKGDIAEGYSVSREKKESFPLTVTSAQKNPTAFYLCASSQLSRTAEQFFGPGTRLTVL.

The chain has TRBV27 and TRBJ2-1, with 7 nucleotides matching TRBD2. Germline V gene data show CDR1 as MNHEY and CDR2 as SMNVEV (reference sequence). The V segment lost 3 bases and the J segment 4 bases; nucleotides outside the gene matches: 3. CDR3 size: 14 residues. CDR3 in DNA: TGTGCCAGCAGTTTCACTAGCGCTTACAATGAGCAGTTCTTC. It encodes CASSFTSAYNEQFF.

The CDR3 coding sequence is TGTGCCATCAGTGAGCCGGGAGAGAGGACCGGGGAGCTGTTTTTT. Residues: CAISEPGERTGELFF. This chain uses TRBV10-3 with TRBJ2-2, with a tentative D call TRBD2 (6 bases). This CDR3 contains 15 residues. The ends were cut back, 2 bases at V and 5 bases at J, with 12 bases in the middle. Germline-derived CDR1 and CDR2 are ENHRY and SYGVKD.

CDR3 residues: CASKGYGYTF. The CDR3 DNA follows: TGTGCCAGCAAGGGGTATGGCTACACCTTC. This chain links TRBV6-5 with TRBJ1-2, with D tentatively TRBD1 (5 bases). Germline CDR1 is MNHEY and CDR2 is SVGAGI. Trimming stripped 7 bases from V and 5 bases from J, with 5 bases between. The CDR3 sequence is 10 residues long.

The CDR3 nucleotides are TGTGCCAGTAGTACCGCCGGGAACCTAAATCAGCCCCAGCATTTT. It encodes CASSTAGNLNQPQHF. The chain links TRBV19 to TRBJ1-5, with unresolved D. Trimming removed 4 bases from V and 4 bases from J, with 14 bases in between. Germline CDR1 is LNHDA and CDR2 is SQIVND (reference sequence). CDR3 length equals 15 residues.

The rearrangement uses TRBV7-9 and TRBJ2-1, with D perhaps assigned TRBD1 or TRBD2 (6 bases each). With 1 base removed from V and 4 bases from J, the gap between germline ends came to 8 bases. CDR1 and CDR2 from the germline V gene are SEHNR and FQNEAQ (reference sequence). The CDR3 contains 14 residues. This chain's CDR3 is CASSLVGGYNEQFF. The CDR3 DNA is TGTGCCAGCAGCTTAGTAGGGGGGTACAATGAGCAGTTCTTC. The variable domain in full, completed from reference TRBV7-9 and TRBJ2-1, reads DTGVSQNPRHKITKRGQNVTFRCDPISEHNRLYWYRQTLGQGPEFLTYFQNEAQLEKSRLLSDRFSAERPKGSFSTLEIQRTEQGDSAMYLCASSLVGGYNEQFFGPGTRLTVL.

This clone has a single count. The chain combines TRBV6-9 with TRBJ1-1; no definite D call. CDR3 length: 13 amino acids. CDR1 is MNHGY and CDR2 is SVAAGI in the germline V gene. Trimming took off 5 bases at V and 3 bases at J, with 10 bases between the two ends. CDR3 bases: TGTGCCAGCAGTCAAGGAGGGTACACTGAAGCTTTCTTT. This gives the protein CASSQGGYTEAFF.

The CDR3 reads CASSVGTLSYEQYF. The DNA for the CDR3 is TGTGCCAGCAGTGTTGGGACTCTCTCCTACGAGCAGTACTTC. The rearrangement links TRBV6-9 to TRBJ2-7; D possibly corresponds to TRBD2 (6 bases). The V end lost 5 bases, the J end lost 0 bases, and 11 bases lay between the germline ends. The CDR3 spans 14 residues. Germline CDR1 MNHGY, CDR2 SVAAGI.

V is TRBV27 and J is TRBJ2-7, with TRBD1 matching over 10 bases. CDR1 MNHEY and CDR2 SMNVEV come from the germline V gene (reference sequence). V gave up 6 bases and J gave up 6 bases; unmatched junction bases: 8. This CDR3 region has 14 residues. The CDR3 region is CASSPDRGTVEQYF. The DNA for the CDR3 is TGTGCCAGCAGCCCGGACAGGGGGACGGTCGAGCAGTACTTC.

The chain recombines TRBV28 with TRBJ2-7, with 7 bases matching TRBD1. Germline V CDR1 and CDR2: MDHEN, SYDVKM. Losses at the gene ends were 5 bases for V and 6 bases for J; bases not matched to a gene: 7. The CDR3 spans 13 residues. The CDR3 DNA follows: TGTGCCAGCAGTGGAGGCCACAGGGGCGAGCAGTACTTC. It translates to CASSGGHRGEQYF.